The clone carrying this T cell receptor beta chain has only one observation. This specimen comes from a study of shared clonotypes between healthy human individuals. V lost 4 bases and J lost 3; bases outside the gene matches: 0. Germline-derived CDR1 and CDR2 are MGHDK and SYGVNS. This CDR3 is built from 13 residues. TCRdb's table, derived via immunoSEQ multiplex PCR, lists solely in-frame clones and lacks some. The repertoire holds more than 550,000 clones, with 55% to 80% as singletons. V usage is TRBV25-1 and J usage is TRBJ1-1, with 9 bases matching TRBD1. The sequencing sample was made of memory CD4+ T cells sorted from blood. Subset denoted: CD45RA-negative fraction. The receptor was isolated from a woman aged 30 to 39 in good health. The CDR3 nucleotides read TGTGCCAGCAGTGGGACAGGGGACACTGAAGCTTTCTTT. It translates to CASSGTGDTEAFF.